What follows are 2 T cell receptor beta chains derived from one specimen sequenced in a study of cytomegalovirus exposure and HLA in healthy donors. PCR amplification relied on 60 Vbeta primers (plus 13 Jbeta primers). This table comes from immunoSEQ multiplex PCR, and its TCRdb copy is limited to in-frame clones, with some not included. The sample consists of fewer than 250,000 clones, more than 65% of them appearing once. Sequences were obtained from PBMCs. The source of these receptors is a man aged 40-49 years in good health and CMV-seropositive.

The CDR3 region has the DNA TGTGCCACCCTCGGGCTAGCGGGCCGGGCCTACAATGAGCAGTTCTTC. Encoded protein: CATLGLAGRAYNEQFF. The chain joins TRBV27 to TRBJ2-1, with 8 bases matching TRBD2. V was clipped by 10 bases and J by 2 bases; unmatched bases: 13. Germline V gene data show CDR1 as MNHEY and CDR2 as SMNVEV (reference sequence). CDR3 length: 16 residues.

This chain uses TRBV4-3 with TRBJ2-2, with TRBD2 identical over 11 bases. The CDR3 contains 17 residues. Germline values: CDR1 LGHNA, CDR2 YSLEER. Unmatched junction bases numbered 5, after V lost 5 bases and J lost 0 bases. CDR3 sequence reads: CASSEPGLAANTGELFF. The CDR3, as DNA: TGCGCCAGCAGCGAACCGGGACTAGCGGCGAACACCGGGGAGCTGTTTTTT.